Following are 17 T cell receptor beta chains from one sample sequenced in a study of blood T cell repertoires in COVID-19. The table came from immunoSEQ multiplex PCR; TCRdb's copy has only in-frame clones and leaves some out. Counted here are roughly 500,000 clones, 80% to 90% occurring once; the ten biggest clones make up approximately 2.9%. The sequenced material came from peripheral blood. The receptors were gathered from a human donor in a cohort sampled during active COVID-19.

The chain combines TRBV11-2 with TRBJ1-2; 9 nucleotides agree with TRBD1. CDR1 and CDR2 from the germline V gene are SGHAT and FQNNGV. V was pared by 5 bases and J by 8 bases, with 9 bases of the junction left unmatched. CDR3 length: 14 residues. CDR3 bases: TGTGCCAGCAGCACCACAGGGGGCGCATCCGGCTACACCTTC. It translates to CASSTTGGASGYTF.

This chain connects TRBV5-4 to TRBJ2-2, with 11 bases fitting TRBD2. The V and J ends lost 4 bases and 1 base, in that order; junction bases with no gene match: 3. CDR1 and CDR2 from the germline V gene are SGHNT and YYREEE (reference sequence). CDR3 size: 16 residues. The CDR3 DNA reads TGTGCCAGCAGCCCTACTAGCGGGGGGAACACCGGGGAGCTGTTTTTT. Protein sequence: CASSPTSGGNTGELFF.

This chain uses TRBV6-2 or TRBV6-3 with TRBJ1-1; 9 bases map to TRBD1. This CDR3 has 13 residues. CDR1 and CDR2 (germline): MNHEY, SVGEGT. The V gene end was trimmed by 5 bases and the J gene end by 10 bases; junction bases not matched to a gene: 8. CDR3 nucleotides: TGTGCCAGCAGTCAACCCGGGACAGGGAGAGCTTTCTTT. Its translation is CASSQPGTGRAFF.

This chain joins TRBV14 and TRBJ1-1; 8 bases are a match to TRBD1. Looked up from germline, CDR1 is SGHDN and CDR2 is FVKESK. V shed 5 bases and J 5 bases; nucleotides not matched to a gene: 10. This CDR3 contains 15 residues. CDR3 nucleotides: TGTGCCAGCAGCAGTTTCAGGGGGCTGGAAACTGAAGCTTTCTTT. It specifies CASSSFRGLETEAFF.

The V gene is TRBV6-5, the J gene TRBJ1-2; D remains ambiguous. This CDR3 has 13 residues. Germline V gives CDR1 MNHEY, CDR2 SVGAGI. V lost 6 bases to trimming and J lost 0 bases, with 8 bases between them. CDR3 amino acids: CASRALANYGYTF. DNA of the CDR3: TGTGCCAGCAGAGCACTAGCTAACTATGGCTACACCTTC.

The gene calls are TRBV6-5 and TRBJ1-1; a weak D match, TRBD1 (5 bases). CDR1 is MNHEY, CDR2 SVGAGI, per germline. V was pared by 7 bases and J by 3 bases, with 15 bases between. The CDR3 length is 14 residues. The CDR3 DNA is TGTGCCAGCATCGGGCAGGGACTATACACTGAAGCTTTCTTT. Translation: CASIGQGLYTEAFF.

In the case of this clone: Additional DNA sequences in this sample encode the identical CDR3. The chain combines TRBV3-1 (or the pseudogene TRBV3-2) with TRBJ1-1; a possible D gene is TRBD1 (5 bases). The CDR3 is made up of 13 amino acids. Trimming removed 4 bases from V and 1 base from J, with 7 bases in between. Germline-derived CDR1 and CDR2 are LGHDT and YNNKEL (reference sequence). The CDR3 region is CASSLGGNTEAFF. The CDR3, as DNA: TGTGCCAGCAGCCTCGGGGGGAACACTGAAGCTTTCTTT.

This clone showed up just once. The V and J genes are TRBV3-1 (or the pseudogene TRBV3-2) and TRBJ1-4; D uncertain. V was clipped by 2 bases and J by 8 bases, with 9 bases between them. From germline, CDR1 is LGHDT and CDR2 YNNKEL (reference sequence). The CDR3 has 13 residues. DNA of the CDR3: TGTGCCAGCAGCCAATATGGGAGCGAAAAACTGTTTTTT. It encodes CASSQYGSEKLFF.

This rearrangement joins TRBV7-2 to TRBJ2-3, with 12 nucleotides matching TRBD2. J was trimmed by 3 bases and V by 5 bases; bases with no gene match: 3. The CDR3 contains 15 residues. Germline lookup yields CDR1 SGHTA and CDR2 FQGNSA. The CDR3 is CASSPTSGRTDTQYF. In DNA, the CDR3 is TGTGCCAGCAGCCCGACTAGCGGGAGAACAGATACGCAGTATTTT.

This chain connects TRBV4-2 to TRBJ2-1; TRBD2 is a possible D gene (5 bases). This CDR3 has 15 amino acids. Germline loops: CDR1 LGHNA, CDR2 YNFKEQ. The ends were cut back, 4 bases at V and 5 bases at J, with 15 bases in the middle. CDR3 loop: CASSPRLPPHNEQFF. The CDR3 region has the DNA TGTGCCAGCAGCCCGAGACTACCTCCGCACAATGAGCAGTTCTTC.

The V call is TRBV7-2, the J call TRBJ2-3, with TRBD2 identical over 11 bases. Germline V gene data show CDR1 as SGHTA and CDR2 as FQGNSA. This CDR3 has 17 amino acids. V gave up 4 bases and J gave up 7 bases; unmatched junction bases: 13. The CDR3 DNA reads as TGTGCCAGCAGCTCCAATGCCGGGACTAGCGGAGGCTATACGCAGTATTTT. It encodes CASSSNAGTSGGYTQYF.

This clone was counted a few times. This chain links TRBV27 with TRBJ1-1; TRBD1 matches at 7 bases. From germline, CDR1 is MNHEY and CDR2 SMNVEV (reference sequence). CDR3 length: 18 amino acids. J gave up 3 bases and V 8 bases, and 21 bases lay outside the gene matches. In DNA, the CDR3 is TGTGCCAGCTCTTTAGGGATCTCAGGGGGAACAACATACACTGAAGCTTTCTTT. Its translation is CASSLGISGGTTYTEAFF.

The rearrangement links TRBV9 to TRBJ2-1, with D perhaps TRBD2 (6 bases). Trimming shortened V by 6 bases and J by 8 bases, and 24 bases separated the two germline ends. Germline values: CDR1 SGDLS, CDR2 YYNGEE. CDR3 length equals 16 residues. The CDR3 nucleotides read TGTGCCAGCACCCTAACTGTGGGGCAGGGAGGAGATGAGCAGTTCTTC. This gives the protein CASTLTVGQGGDEQFF.

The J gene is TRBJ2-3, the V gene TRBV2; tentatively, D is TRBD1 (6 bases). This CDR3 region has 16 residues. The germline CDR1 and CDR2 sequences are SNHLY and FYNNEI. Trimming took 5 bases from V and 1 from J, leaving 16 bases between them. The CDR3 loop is CASSLFQGNGTDTQYF. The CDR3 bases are TGTGCCAGCAGTCTTTTCCAGGGGAACGGCACAGATACGCAGTATTTT.

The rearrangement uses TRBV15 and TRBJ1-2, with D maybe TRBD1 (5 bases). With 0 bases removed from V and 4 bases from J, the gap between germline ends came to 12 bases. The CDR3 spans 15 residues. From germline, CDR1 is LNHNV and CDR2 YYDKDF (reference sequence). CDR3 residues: CATSRDRSGSYGYTF. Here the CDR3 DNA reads TGTGCCACCAGCAGAGATCGGTCAGGGTCCTATGGCTACACCTTC.

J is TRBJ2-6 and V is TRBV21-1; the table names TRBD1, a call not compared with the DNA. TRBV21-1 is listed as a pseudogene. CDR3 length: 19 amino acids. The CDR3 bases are TGTGCCAGCAGCATGGACAGGGGGCGACTTGAGGCTGGGGCCAACGTCCTGACTTTC. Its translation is CASSMDRGRLEAGANVLTF.

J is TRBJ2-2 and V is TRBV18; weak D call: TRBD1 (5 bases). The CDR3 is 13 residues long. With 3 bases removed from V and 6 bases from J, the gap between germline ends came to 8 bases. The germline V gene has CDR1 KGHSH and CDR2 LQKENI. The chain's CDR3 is CASSPDTSGELFF. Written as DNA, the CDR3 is TGTGCCAGCTCACCGGACACCTCCGGGGAGCTGTTTTTT.